Shown below are 8 T cell receptor beta chains from a single sample sequenced in a study of blood T cells in healthy people across ages. Together with a sample-barcoded 5' primer, a J-beta primer mix was included in a second PCR lasting about 7 to 12 cycles. TCRdb recomputed calls from the 5' RACE reads with MiXCR, one row per CDR3 protein. The table has approximately 730,000 distinct CDR3 sequences, roughly 47% seen once. The specimen was blood. All receptors come from a woman aged 60-75 years in good health.

Of note for this clonotype: A much larger clone sits a single nucleotide away, making a read error possible. The chain links TRBV18 to TRBJ1-1, with a tentative D call TRBD1 (5 bases). The germline V gene has CDR1 KGHSH and CDR2 LQKENI. The CDR3 is 15 amino acids. V was cut by 3 bases and J by 3 bases, with 14 bases left in between. CDR3 nucleotide sequence: TGTGCCAGCTCACCGAGACAGAGCAGCTACACTGAAGCTTTCTTT. Protein: CASSPRQSSYTEAFF.

The chain recombines TRBV29-1 with TRBJ1-2; D is unresolved. Germline-derived CDR1 and CDR2 are SQVTM and ANQGSEA. V was cut by 3 bases and J by 8 bases, with 13 bases left in between. CDR3 length: 12 residues. This CDR3 is CSVDETGWGYTF. DNA for the CDR3: TGCAGCGTTGACGAGACCGGCTGGGGCTACACCTTC.

This sequence joins TRBV28 and TRBJ1-2, with TRBD1 matching 12 bases. V trimming: 7 bases; J trimming: 7 bases; junction bases outside the gene matches: 10. CDR1 and CDR2 (germline): MDHEN, SYDVKM. The CDR3 has 15 residues. CDR3 protein: CASTSLPGQGAGYTF. In nucleotides, the CDR3 is TGTGCCAGCACCTCCCTTCCGGGACAGGGGGCTGGCTACACCTTC.

In regard to this clonotype: Mismatch with germline at one junction end may stem from a read error. V gene TRBV5-1 combines with J gene TRBJ1-2; no clear D gene. The germline V gene encodes CDR1 SGHRS and CDR2 YFSETQ. The CDR3 totals 13 residues. The CDR3 sequence is CASSLANSYGYTF. Written as DNA, the CDR3 is TGCGCCAGCAGCTTGGCCAACAGCTATGGGTACACCTTC.

This sequence joins TRBV14 and TRBJ1-5, with a possible D match to TRBD1 (6 bases). Per germline, CDR1 SGHDN and CDR2 FVKESK. Trimming shortened V by 1 base and J by 7 bases, and 11 bases separated the two germline ends. There are 14 residues in the CDR3. CDR3 amino acids: CASSQAGGRQPQHF. For the CDR3, the DNA is TGTGCCAGCAGCCAAGCGGGGGGGCGGCAGCCCCAGCATTTT.

This rearrangement joins TRBV5-4 to TRBJ2-1; TRBD2 agrees at 11 bases. Germline trimming cut 3 bases from V and 8 bases from J; bases unmatched to any gene: 10. Germline loops: CDR1 SGHNT, CDR2 YYREEE (reference sequence). This CDR3 has 16 amino acids. The CDR3 DNA reads as TGTGCCAGCAGCTGGGGGGGTAGCGGGGGGGCCTATGAGCAGTTCTTC. This gives the protein CASSWGGSGGAYEQFF. The variable domain in full, completed from reference TRBV5-4 and TRBJ2-1, reads ETGVTQSPTHLIKTRGQQVTLRCSSQSGHNTVSWYQQALGQGPQFIFQYYREEENGRGNFPPRFSGLQFPNYSSELNVNALELDDSALYLCASSWGGSGGAYEQFFGPGTRLTVL.

This clonotype showed up many times. The chain links TRBV13 to TRBJ2-1; maybe TRBD2 (6 bases). Trimming stripped 7 bases from V and 1 base from J, with 14 bases between. Germline assignment: CDR1 PRHDT and CDR2 FYEKMQ (reference sequence). The CDR3 loop spans 15 amino acids. In DNA form, the CDR3 reads TGTGCCAGCACCCCCCCGGGAGCTTCCTACAATGAGCAGTTCTTC. Its translation is CASTPPGASYNEQFF.

The chain couples TRBV6-2 or TRBV6-3 to TRBJ2-3; TRBD2 is a possible D gene (5 bases). Trimming removed 1 base at V and 0 bases at J, with 14 bases between. CDR3 length: 17 amino acids. CDR1 is MNHEY and CDR2 is SVGEGT in the germline V gene. DNA for the CDR3: TGTGCCAGCAGTTACTACTCGGGGTCCCTGAGCACAGATACGCAGTATTTT. It translates to CASSYYSGSLSTDTQYF.